This T cell receptor (beta chain) comes out of a study of tumor and adjacent non-tumor tissue in lung cancer. Germline CDR1 is SQVTM and CDR2 is ANQGSEA. CDR3 size: 14 residues. A modified ARM-PCR protocol with three rounds of nested PCR amplified TCRbeta. MiXCR, run by TCRdb on the multiplex PCR reads, gives a single entry per CDR3 protein. In the table there are 48,000 or so distinct CDR3 sequences, under 75% of which are singletons. Comment on this clonotype: Without the conserved terminal phenylalanine or tryptophan, this CDR3 likely stems from a read error.

The template was RNA from unsorted bulk tissue. More than 3 cm separated this lung sample from the edge of the tumor. This chain joins TRBV29-1 and TRBJ2-3; D possibly uses TRBD1 or TRBD2 (5 bases each). This receptor was identified in a woman in her 70s with non-small cell lung cancer. The sample taken for sequencing was distant non-tumor lung tissue. Written as DNA, the CDR3 is TGCAGCGTTGAGATGGGAGTGATGACAGATGCGCAGTATTGT. It encodes CSVEMGVMTDAQYC.